The source of this TCR beta chain is a study of blood T cell repertoires in COVID-19. Study summary: Samples of COVID-19 (acute and convalescent) were obtained from the United States, Italy and Spain. Sources were T cells, B-cell-depleted T cells, or PBMCs; the material itself was cDNA or gDNA.

Sequencing was performed with immunoSEQ multiplex PCR; in TCRdb, only in-frame clones are kept and a portion is missing. This table has about 150,000 clones, 75% to 85% appearing once. Germline V gene sequence: CDR1 SNHLY, CDR2 FYNNEI. The CDR3 spans 12 residues. Trimming removed 8 bases from V and 4 bases from J, with 12 bases in between. The rearrangement links TRBV2 to TRBJ2-7, with a possible D match to TRBD1 (5 bases). The specimen sequenced was peripheral blood. This receptor was identified in a woman between 45 and 60 years old with acute or convalescent COVID-19. CDR3 sequence: CASVRQKYEQYF. CDR3 coding DNA: TGTGCCAGCGTCCGACAGAAGTACGAGCAGTACTTC.